The entry that follows covers one T cell receptor (beta chain) sequence. Its antigen is unidentified. TCRdb called the reads again in MiXCR, with one record for every CDR3 protein. This table has 6,000 or so distinct CDR3 sequences, under 35% appearing once. The data derive from a study of type 1 regulatory T cells. V lost 1 base to trimming and J lost 6 bases, with 6 bases between them. Germline CDR1 is GTSNPN and CDR2 is SVGIG (reference sequence). This CDR3 spans 11 amino acids. The J gene is TRBJ1-1, the V gene TRBV30; D gene uncertain. Sequencing used cultured T cells, either the whole culture or a sorted T cell fraction (not recorded which). The subset denotes: Tr1-enriched cell product generated in vitro against host alloantigens. The receptor was derived from a human donor in good health. The CDR3 DNA reads as TGTGCCTGGAGTGAAGGCTCTGAAGCTTTCTTT. It specifies CAWSEGSEAFF.